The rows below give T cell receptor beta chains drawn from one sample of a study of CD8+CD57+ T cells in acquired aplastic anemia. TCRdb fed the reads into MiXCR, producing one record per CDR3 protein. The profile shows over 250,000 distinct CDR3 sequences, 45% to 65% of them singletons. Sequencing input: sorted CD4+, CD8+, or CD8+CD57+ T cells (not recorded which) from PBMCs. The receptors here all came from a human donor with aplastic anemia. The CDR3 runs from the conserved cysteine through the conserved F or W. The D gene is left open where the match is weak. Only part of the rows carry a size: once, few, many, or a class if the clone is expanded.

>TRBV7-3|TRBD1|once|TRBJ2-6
CASSPGTGFSGANVLTF
TGTGCTAGCAGCCCCGGGACAGGGTTTTCTGGGGCCAACGTCCTGACTTTC
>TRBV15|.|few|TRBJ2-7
CATSSRYEQYF
TGTGCCACCAGCTCACGTTACGAGCAGTACTTC
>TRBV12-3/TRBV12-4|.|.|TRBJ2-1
CASSFISGNEQFF
TGTGCCAGCAGTTTTATTTCTGGCAATGAGCAGTTCTTC
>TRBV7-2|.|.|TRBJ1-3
CASSTGPKNTIYF
TGTGCCAGCAGCACCGGCCCAAAGAACACCATATATTTT
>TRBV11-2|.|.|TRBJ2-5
CASSSLRGRETQYF
TGTGCCAGCAGCTCCCTCAGGGGCCGTGAGACCCAGTACTTC
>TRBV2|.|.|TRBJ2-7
CASSENGYYEQYF
TGTGCCAGCAGTGAAAACGGATACTACGAGCAGTACTTC
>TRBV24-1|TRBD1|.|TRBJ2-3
CATSPQGQSPPDTQYF
TGTGCCACCAGTCCCCAGGGACAGAGCCCCCCAGATACGCAGTATTTT
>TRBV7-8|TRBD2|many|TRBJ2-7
CASSLVGRLAGGFLNEQYF
TGTGCCAGCAGCTTAGTTGGCAGGCTAGCGGGAGGGTTTTTGAACGAGCAGTACTTC
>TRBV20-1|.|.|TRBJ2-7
CSARPSSRGYEQYF
TGCAGTGCTAGACCCTCTTCCAGGGGTTACGAGCAGTACTTC
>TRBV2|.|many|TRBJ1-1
CASSPMYTEAFF
TGTGCCAGCTCACCGATGTACACTGAAGCTTTCTTT
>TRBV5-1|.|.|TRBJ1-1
CASRKGVFPTTEAFF
TGCGCCAGCAGGAAGGGGGTCTTCCCGACCACTGAAGCTTTCTTT
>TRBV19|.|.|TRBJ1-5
CASSMGWGGDLWPQHF
TGTGCTAGTAGTATGGGTTGGGGAGGGGACCTGTGGCCCCAGCATTTT
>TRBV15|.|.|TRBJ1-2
CATTPDYISGYTF
TGTGCCACCACCCCGGACTACATATCAGGCTACACCTTC
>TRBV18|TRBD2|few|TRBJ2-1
CASSPKAGVGNEQFF
TGTGCCAGCTCACCGAAGGCGGGAGTTGGCAATGAGCAGTTCTTC
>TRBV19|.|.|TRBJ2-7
CASTPGMGLYEQYF
TGTGCCAGTACCCCAGGGATGGGTCTCTACGAGCAGTACTTC
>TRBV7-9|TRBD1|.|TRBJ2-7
CASSPSWQGAGYEQYF
TGTGCCAGCAGCCCCTCGTGGCAGGGGGCTGGCTACGAGCAGTACTTC
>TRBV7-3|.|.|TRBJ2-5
CASSIEGGFETQYF
TGTGCCAGTAGTATAGAGGGGGGGTTCGAGACCCAGTACTTC
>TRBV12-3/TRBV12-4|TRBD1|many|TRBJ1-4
CASTGDRVLQKLFF
TGTGCCAGCACCGGGGACAGGGTGCTGCAAAAACTGTTTTTT
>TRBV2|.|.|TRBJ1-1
CASKEAKAFF
TGTGCCAGCAAAGAGGCGAAAGCTTTCTTT
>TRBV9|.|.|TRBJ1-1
CASSVGGLETEAFF
TGTGCCAGCAGCGTAGGCGGCCTCGAGACCGAAGCTTTCTTT
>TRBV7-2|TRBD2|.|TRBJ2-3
CASSVTSRDLDTQYF
TGTGCCAGCAGCGTGACTAGCCGGGATCTAGATACGCAGTATTTT
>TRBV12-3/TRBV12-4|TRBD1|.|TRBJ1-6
CASSLGQGIDNSPLHF
TGTGCCAGCAGTTTAGGACAGGGTATAGATAATTCACCCCTCCACTTT
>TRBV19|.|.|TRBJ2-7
CASSLTLNAEQYF
TGTGCCAGTAGTCTGACCCTAAATGCCGAGCAGTACTTC
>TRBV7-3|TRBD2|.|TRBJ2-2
CASSLWAAGGPGELFF
TGTGCCAGCAGCTTATGGGCAGCGGGAGGTCCCGGGGAGCTGTTTTTT
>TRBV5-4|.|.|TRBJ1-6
CASSPVEGHNSPLHF
TGTGCCAGCAGCCCCGTGGAGGGACATAATTCACCCCTCCACTTT
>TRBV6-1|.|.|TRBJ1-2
CASSEGTVTNYGYTF
TGTGCCAGCAGCGAGGGGACGGTTACTAACTATGGCTACACCTTC
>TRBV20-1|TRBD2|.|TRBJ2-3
CSARERLAEPTDTQYF
TGCAGTGCTAGGGAACGACTAGCGGAACCTACAGATACGCAGTATTTT
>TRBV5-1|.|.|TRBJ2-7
CASSSGLSDLIYEQYF
TGCGCCAGCAGCTCTGGTCTATCGGACCTAATCTACGAGCAGTACTTC
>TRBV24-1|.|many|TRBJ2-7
CATRPIEGAGYEQYF
TGTGCCACCAGACCAATAGAAGGGGCCGGCTACGAGCAGTACTTC
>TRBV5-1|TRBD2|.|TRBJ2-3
CASSRDGLAGADTQYF
TGTGCCAGCAGCAGGGACGGACTAGCGGGGGCGGATACGCAGTATTTT
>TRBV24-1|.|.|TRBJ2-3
CATSDKTDIHTDTQYF
TGTGCCACCAGTGACAAGACAGACATCCACACAGATACGCAGTATTTT
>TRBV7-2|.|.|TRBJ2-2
CASSFTEGTGELFF
TGTGCCAGCAGCTTCACCGAGGGCACCGGGGAGCTGTTTTTT
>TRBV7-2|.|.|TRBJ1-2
CASRPQGYGYTF
TGTGCCAGCAGGCCACAGGGCTATGGCTACACCTTC
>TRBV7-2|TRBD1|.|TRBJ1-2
CASSLTGQGGYGYTF
TGTGCCAGCAGCTTGACAGGGCAAGGGGGTTATGGCTACACCTTC
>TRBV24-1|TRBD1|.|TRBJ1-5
CAMDRNFMEGTFYQPQHF
TGTGCGATGGACAGGAACTTTATGGAAGGGACCTTCTATCAGCCCCAGCATTTT
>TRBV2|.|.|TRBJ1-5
CASSRRQGNQPQHF
TGTGCCAGCAGTAGGCGACAGGGCAATCAGCCCCAGCATTTT
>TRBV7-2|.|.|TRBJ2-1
CASSYQLGEQFF
TGTGCCAGCAGCTACCAGTTGGGTGAGCAGTTCTTC
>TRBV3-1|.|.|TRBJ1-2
CASSPPGARDGYTF
TGTGCCAGCAGCCCGCCGGGGGCGAGGGATGGCTACACCTTC
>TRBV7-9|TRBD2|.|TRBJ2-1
CASRSLLAGASDEQFF
TGTGCCAGCAGGTCTCTTCTAGCGGGAGCGTCAGATGAGCAGTTCTTC
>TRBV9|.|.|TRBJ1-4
CASSVGGRLSTNEKLFF
TGTGCCAGCAGCGTAGGTGGACGACTTTCAACTAATGAAAAACTGTTTTTT
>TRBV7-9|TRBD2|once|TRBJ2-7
CANSLELAGEQYF
TGTGCCAACAGCTTAGAGCTAGCGGGGGAGCAGTACTTC
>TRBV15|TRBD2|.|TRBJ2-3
CATSRDGLGREGTDTQYF
TGTGCCACCAGCAGAGATGGTCTGGGGCGGGAGGGGACAGATACGCAGTATTTT
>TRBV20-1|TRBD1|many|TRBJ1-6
CSARGTGVRNSPLHF
TGCAGTGCTAGAGGGACAGGCGTGAGGAATTCACCCCTCCACTTT